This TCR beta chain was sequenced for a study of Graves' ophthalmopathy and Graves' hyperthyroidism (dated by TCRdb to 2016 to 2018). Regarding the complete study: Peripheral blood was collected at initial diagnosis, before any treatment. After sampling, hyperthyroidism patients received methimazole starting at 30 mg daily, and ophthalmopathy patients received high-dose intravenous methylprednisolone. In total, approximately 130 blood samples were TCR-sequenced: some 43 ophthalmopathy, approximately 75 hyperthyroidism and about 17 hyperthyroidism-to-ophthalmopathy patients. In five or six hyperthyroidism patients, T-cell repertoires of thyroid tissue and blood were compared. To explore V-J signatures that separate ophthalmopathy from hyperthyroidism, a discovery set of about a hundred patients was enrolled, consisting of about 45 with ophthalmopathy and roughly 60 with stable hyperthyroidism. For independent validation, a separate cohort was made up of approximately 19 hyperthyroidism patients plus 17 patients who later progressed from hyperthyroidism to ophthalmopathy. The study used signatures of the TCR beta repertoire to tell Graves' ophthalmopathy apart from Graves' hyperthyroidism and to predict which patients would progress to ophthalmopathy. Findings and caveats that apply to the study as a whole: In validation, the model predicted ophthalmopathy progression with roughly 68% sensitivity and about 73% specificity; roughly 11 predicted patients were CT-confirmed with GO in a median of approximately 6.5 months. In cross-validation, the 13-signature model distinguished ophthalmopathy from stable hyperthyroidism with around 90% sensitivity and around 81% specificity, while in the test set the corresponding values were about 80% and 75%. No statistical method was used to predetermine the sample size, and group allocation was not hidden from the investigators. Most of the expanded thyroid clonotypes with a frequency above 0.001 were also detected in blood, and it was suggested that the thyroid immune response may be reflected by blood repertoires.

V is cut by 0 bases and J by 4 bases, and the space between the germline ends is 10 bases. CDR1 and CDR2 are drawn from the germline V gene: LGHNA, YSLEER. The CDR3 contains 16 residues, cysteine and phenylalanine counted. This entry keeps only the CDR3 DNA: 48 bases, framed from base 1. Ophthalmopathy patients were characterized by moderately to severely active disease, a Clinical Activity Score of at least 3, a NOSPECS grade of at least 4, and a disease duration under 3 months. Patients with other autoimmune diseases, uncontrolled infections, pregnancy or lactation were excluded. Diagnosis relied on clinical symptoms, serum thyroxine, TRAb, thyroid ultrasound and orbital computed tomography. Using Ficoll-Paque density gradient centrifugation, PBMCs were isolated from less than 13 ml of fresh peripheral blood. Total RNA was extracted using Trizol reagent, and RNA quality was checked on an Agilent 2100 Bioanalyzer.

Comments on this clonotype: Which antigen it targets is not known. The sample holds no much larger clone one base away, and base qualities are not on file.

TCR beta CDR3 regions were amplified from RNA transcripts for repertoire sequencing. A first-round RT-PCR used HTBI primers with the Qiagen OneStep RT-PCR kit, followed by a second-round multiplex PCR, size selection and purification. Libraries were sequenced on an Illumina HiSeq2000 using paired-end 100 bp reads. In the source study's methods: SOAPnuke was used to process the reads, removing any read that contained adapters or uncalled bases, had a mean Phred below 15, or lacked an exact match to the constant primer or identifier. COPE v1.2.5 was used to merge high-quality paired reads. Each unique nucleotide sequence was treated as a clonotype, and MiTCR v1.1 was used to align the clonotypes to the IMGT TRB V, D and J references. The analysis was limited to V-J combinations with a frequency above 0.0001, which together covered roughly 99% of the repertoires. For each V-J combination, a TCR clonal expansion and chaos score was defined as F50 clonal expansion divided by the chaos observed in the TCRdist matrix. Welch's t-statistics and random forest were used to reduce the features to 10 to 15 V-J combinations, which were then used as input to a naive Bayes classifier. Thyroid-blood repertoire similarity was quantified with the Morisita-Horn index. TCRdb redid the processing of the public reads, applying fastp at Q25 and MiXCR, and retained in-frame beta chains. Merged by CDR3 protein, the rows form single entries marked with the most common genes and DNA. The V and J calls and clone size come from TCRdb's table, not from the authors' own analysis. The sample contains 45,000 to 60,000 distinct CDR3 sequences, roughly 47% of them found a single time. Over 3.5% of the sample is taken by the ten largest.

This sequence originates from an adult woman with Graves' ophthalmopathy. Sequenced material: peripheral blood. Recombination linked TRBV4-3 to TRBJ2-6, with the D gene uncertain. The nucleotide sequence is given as TGCGCCAGCAGCCAAGATCGTAAACAGGGGGCCAACGTCCTGACTTTC. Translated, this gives CASSQDRKQGANVLTF.